A selection of T cell receptor beta chains follows, all from one sample in a study of cytomegalovirus exposure and HLA in healthy donors. Produced via immunoSEQ multiplex PCR; TCRdb's table is partial and in-frame only. In the table there are 200,000 to 300,000 clones, roughly 81% of which are singletons. The sequenced material came from PBMCs. Every receptor here comes from a woman aged 40-49 years in good health and CMV-seropositive. CDR3s include the opening cysteine and the closing phenylalanine or tryptophan. A D gene is named only where the DNA matches it firmly. A row's size may be missing; if present it is once, few, many or a size class.

len: 15; v_gene: TRBV6-5; j_gene: TRBJ1-1; abundance: .; d_gene: .; CDR3aa: CASSYSIGGGTEAFF; CDR3nt: TGTGCCAGCAGTTACTCGATAGGGGGGGGGACTGAAGCTTTCTTT
len: 15; v_gene: TRBV12-5; j_gene: TRBJ2-2; abundance: .; d_gene: .; CDR3aa: CASGLVAGSTGELFF; CDR3nt: TGTGCTAGTGGTTTGGTAGCAGGGTCCACCGGGGAGCTGTTTTTT
len: 13; v_gene: TRBV6-6; j_gene: TRBJ1-5; abundance: .; d_gene: TRBD1; CDR3aa: CASRGTGDQPQHF; CDR3nt: TGTGCCAGCAGGGGGACAGGGGATCAGCCCCAGCATTTT
len: 17; v_gene: TRBV7-9; j_gene: TRBJ1-6; abundance: .; d_gene: .; CDR3aa: CASSLDQNRAGGSPLHF; CDR3nt: TGTGCCAGCAGCTTAGACCAAAACAGGGCTGGCGGATCACCCCTCCACTTT
len: 15; v_gene: TRBV30; j_gene: TRBJ2-7; abundance: .; d_gene: .; CDR3aa: CAWSIGRVLVGEQYF; CDR3nt: TGTGCCTGGAGTATAGGCAGGGTATTGGTGGGCGAGCAGTACTTC
len: 13; v_gene: TRBV15; j_gene: TRBJ1-2; abundance: .; d_gene: TRBD1; CDR3aa: CATSRDPDRSSTF; CDR3nt: TGTGCCACCAGCAGAGATCCGGACAGGTCCAGCACCTTC
len: 17; v_gene: TRBV7-3; j_gene: TRBJ1-5; abundance: .; d_gene: TRBD1; CDR3aa: CASSLDRGHTNNQPQHF; CDR3nt: TGTGCCAGCAGCCTCGACAGGGGGCACACTAACAATCAGCCCCAGCATTTT
len: 15; v_gene: TRBV5-1; j_gene: TRBJ2-1; abundance: .; d_gene: TRBD2; CDR3aa: CASSLASSGANEQFF; CDR3nt: TGCGCCAGCAGCTTGGCGTCTAGCGGGGCAAATGAGCAGTTCTTC
len: 14; v_gene: TRBV18; j_gene: TRBJ1-1; abundance: .; d_gene: .; CDR3aa: CASSTVQGNTEAFF; CDR3nt: TGTGCCAGCTCGACCGTACAGGGGAACACTGAAGCTTTCTTT
len: 13; v_gene: TRBV6-5; j_gene: TRBJ1-3; abundance: .; d_gene: TRBD1; CDR3aa: CASRRTGVNTIYF; CDR3nt: TGTGCCAGCAGAAGGACAGGGGTAAACACCATATATTTT
len: 16; v_gene: TRBV6-5; j_gene: TRBJ2-7; abundance: .; d_gene: .; CDR3aa: CASSYSSSGLSYEQYF; CDR3nt: TGTGCCAGCAGTTACTCGAGTAGCGGCCTCTCCTACGAGCAGTACTTC
len: 18; v_gene: TRBV7-2; j_gene: TRBJ2-5; abundance: once; d_gene: TRBD1; CDR3aa: CASSLAQFGQGKKETQYF; CDR3nt: TGTGCCAGCAGCTTAGCGCAATTCGGACAGGGGAAAAAAGAGACCCAGTACTTC
len: 15; v_gene: TRBV5-4; j_gene: TRBJ2-1; abundance: once; d_gene: TRBD2; CDR3aa: CASRALAGADNEQFF; CDR3nt: TGTGCCAGCAGGGCCCTAGCGGGGGCTGACAATGAGCAGTTCTTC
len: 14; v_gene: TRBV29-1; j_gene: TRBJ1-2; abundance: .; d_gene: .; CDR3aa: CSVEEDSSNYGYTF; CDR3nt: TGCAGCGTTGAAGAGGACAGTTCTAACTATGGCTACACCTTC
len: 17; v_gene: TRBV18; j_gene: TRBJ1-1; abundance: .; d_gene: TRBD1; CDR3aa: CASSPQGQGIMNTEAFF; CDR3nt: TGTGCCAGCTCACCGCAAGGACAGGGCATCATGAACACTGAAGCTTTCTTT
len: 16; v_gene: TRBV7-2; j_gene: TRBJ2-7; abundance: .; d_gene: TRBD1; CDR3aa: CASSLVWGQGASEQYF; CDR3nt: TGTGCCAGCAGCTTAGTTTGGGGACAGGGGGCCTCAGAGCAGTACTTC
len: 15; v_gene: TRBV11-3; j_gene: TRBJ2-2; abundance: .; d_gene: .; CDR3aa: CASSLRSANTGELFF; CDR3nt: TGTGCCAGCAGCTTACGGTCCGCGAACACCGGGGAGCTGTTTTTT
len: 15; v_gene: TRBV11-1; j_gene: TRBJ1-1; abundance: many; d_gene: .; CDR3aa: CASSLSLRGGTEAFF; CDR3nt: TGTGCCAGCAGCCTTAGTCTGAGAGGCGGGACTGAAGCTTTCTTT
len: 10; v_gene: TRBV28; j_gene: TRBJ1-2; abundance: .; d_gene: .; CDR3aa: CASGHNGYTF; CDR3nt: TGTGCCAGCGGACATAATGGCTACACCTTC
len: 16; v_gene: TRBV11-1; j_gene: TRBJ2-2; abundance: .; d_gene: TRBD2; CDR3aa: CASSPRSGTNTGELFF; CDR3nt: TGTGCCAGCAGCCCCCGAAGCGGGACGAACACCGGGGAGCTGTTTTTT
len: 16; v_gene: TRBV11-3; j_gene: TRBJ2-4; abundance: .; d_gene: TRBD2; CDR3aa: CASSSRTSGSFDSQYF; CDR3nt: TGTGCCAGCAGCTCCCGGACTAGCGGGAGTTTTGACAGTCAGTACTTC
len: 16; v_gene: TRBV6-5; j_gene: TRBJ1-6; abundance: .; d_gene: TRBD1; CDR3aa: CASSSTGGHVSRPLHF; CDR3nt: TGTGCCAGCAGTTCCACAGGGGGCCATGTGTCAAGGCCCCTCCACTTT
len: 11; v_gene: TRBV6-5; j_gene: TRBJ2-7; abundance: .; d_gene: .; CDR3aa: CASRQDYEQYF; CDR3nt: TGTGCCAGCAGACAGGACTACGAGCAGTACTTC
len: 13; v_gene: TRBV6-5; j_gene: TRBJ2-3; abundance: .; d_gene: .; CDR3aa: CASSGGSPDTQYF; CDR3nt: TGTGCCAGCAGTGGGGGCTCGCCAGATACGCAGTATTTT
len: 17; v_gene: TRBV13; j_gene: TRBJ2-5; abundance: .; d_gene: TRBD2; CDR3aa: CASSLQTSGRAGETQYF; CDR3nt: TGTGCCAGCAGCTTACAGACTAGCGGGAGGGCCGGGGAGACCCAGTACTTC
len: 13; v_gene: TRBV29-1; j_gene: TRBJ2-7; abundance: .; d_gene: TRBD2; CDR3aa: CSVRLAGGGEQYF; CDR3nt: TGCAGCGTCCGACTAGCGGGAGGCGGGGAGCAGTACTTC
len: 16; v_gene: TRBV7-9; j_gene: TRBJ2-2; abundance: .; d_gene: TRBD1; CDR3aa: CASTQDRGTNTGELFF; CDR3nt: TGTGCCAGCACGCAGGACAGGGGCACTAACACCGGGGAGCTGTTTTTT
len: 12; v_gene: TRBV6-5; j_gene: TRBJ2-7; abundance: once; d_gene: TRBD1; CDR3aa: CASSRTGVEQYF; CDR3nt: TGTGCCAGCAGTAGAACAGGGGTTGAGCAGTACTTC
len: 15; v_gene: TRBV27; j_gene: TRBJ1-2; abundance: .; d_gene: .; CDR3aa: CASQEAQGLNYGYTF; CDR3nt: TGTGCCAGTCAGGAAGCCCAGGGACTTAACTATGGCTACACCTTC
len: 12; v_gene: TRBV27; j_gene: TRBJ2-7; abundance: .; d_gene: .; CDR3aa: CASSGTNYEQYF; CDR3nt: TGTGCCAGCAGTGGCACAAACTACGAGCAGTACTTC
len: 15; v_gene: TRBV19; j_gene: TRBJ2-3; abundance: .; d_gene: .; CDR3aa: CASSMRPTSTDTQYF; CDR3nt: TGTGCCAGTAGTATGCGACCGACTAGCACAGATACGCAGTATTTT
len: 18; v_gene: TRBV27; j_gene: TRBJ2-7; abundance: .; d_gene: TRBD2; CDR3aa: CASSLGPSGLAGRYEQYF; CDR3nt: TGTGCCAGCAGTTTGGGGCCCTCGGGGTTAGCGGGAAGGTACGAGCAGTACTTC
len: 13; v_gene: TRBV18; j_gene: TRBJ1-2; abundance: .; d_gene: .; CDR3aa: CASSPSDTYGYTF; CDR3nt: TGTGCCAGCTCACCATCAGACACTTATGGCTACACCTTC
len: 12; v_gene: TRBV4-2; j_gene: TRBJ2-7; abundance: .; d_gene: .; CDR3aa: CASSQTGGEQYF; CDR3nt: TGTGCCAGCAGCCAGACTGGGGGGGAGCAGTACTTC
len: 15; v_gene: TRBV30; j_gene: TRBJ1-3; abundance: .; d_gene: TRBD1; CDR3aa: CAWSKGQFSGNTIYF; CDR3nt: TGTGCCTGGAGCAAGGGACAGTTCTCTGGAAACACCATATATTTT
len: 15; v_gene: TRBV28; j_gene: TRBJ1-4; abundance: .; d_gene: TRBD1; CDR3aa: CASSADRGGSEKLFF; CDR3nt: TGTGCCAGCAGTGCCGACAGGGGAGGGTCTGAAAAACTGTTTTTT
len: 15; v_gene: TRBV18; j_gene: TRBJ2-7; abundance: .; d_gene: TRBD2; CDR3aa: CASSPISGSAYEQYF; CDR3nt: TGTGCCAGCTCACCAATTAGCGGGAGTGCCTACGAGCAGTACTTC